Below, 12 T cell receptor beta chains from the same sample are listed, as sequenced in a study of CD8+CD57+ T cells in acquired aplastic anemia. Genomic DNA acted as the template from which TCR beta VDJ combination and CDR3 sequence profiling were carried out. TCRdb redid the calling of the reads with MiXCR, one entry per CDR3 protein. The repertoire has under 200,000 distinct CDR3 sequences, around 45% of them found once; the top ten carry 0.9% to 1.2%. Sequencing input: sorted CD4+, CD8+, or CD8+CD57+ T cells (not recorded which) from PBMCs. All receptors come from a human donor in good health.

Written as DNA, the CDR3 is TGCGCCAGCAGTTCTCAGGGGGGAGAGACCCAGTACTTC. As protein: CASSSQGGETQYF. The gene calls are TRBV4-1 and TRBJ2-5, with a weak D call TRBD1 (7 bases). The germline V and J ends were trimmed by 6 bases and 4 bases, with 12 bases remaining between them. There are 13 residues in the CDR3. CDR1 and CDR2 from the germline V gene are MGHRA and YSYEKL.

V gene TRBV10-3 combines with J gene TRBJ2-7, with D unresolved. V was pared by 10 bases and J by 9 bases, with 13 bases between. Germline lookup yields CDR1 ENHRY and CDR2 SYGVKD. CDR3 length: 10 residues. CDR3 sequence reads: CAKDPLRQYF. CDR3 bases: TGTGCCAAAGACCCTCTCCGGCAGTACTTC.

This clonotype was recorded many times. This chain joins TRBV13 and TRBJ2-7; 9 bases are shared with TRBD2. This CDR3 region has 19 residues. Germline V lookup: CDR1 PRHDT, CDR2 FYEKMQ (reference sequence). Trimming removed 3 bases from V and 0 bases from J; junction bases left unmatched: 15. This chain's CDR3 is CASSFSRLAGSLGSYEQYF. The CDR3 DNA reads TGTGCCAGCAGCTTCTCGAGGCTAGCGGGGTCCTTGGGCTCCTACGAGCAGTACTTC.

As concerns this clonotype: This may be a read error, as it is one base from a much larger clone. The chain's CDR3 is CAGSSSGPNEQFF. The CDR3 nucleotides read TGTGCCGGCAGTTCCTCCGGTCCGAATGAGCAGTTCTTC. The rearrangement joins TRBV2 to TRBJ2-1, with unresolved D. CDR1 is SNHLY, CDR2 FYNNEI, per germline. This CDR3 is 13 amino acids long.

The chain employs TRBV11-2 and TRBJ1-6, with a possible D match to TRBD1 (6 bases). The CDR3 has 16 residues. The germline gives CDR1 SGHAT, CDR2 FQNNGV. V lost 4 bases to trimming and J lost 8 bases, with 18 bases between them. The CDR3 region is CASSSVSGGPHSPLHF. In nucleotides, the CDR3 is TGTGCCAGCAGCTCCGTGTCGGGGGGGCCTCATTCACCCCTCCACTTT.

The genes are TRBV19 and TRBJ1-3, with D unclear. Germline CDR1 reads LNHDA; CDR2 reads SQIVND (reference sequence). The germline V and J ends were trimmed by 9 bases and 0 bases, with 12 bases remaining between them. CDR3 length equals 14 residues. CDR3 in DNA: TGTGCCAGCGCCCTCCGTCACTCTGGAAACACCATATATTTT. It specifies CASALRHSGNTIYF.

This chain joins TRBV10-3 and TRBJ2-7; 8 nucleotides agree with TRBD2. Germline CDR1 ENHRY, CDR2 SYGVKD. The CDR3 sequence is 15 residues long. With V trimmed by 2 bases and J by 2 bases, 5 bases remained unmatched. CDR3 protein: CAISESLAGPYEQYF. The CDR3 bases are TGTGCCATCAGTGAGAGTCTAGCGGGCCCCTACGAGCAGTACTTC.

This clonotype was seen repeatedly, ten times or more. This chain's CDR3 is CASSTQGGKLFF. CDR3 sequence (DNA): TGTGCCAGTAGTACTCAGGGTGGGAAACTGTTTTTT. The V call is TRBV19, the J call TRBJ1-4, with D perhaps matching TRBD1 (5 bases). CDR1 and CDR2 (germline): LNHDA, SQIVND (reference sequence). This CDR3 has 12 residues. V was clipped by 4 bases and J by 11 bases, with 11 bases between them.

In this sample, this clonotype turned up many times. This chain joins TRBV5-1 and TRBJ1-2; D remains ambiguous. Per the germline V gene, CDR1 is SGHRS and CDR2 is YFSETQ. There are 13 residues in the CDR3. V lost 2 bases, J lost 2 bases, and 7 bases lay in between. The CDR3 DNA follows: TGCGCCAGCAGCTTTGACCAGAACTATGGCTACACCTTC. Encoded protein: CASSFDQNYGYTF.

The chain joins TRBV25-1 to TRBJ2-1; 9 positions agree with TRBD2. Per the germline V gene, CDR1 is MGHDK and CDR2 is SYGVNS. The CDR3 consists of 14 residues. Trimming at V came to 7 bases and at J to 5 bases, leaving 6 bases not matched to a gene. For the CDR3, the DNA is TGTGCCAGCAAGACTAGCGGCTCACACAATGAGCAGTTCTTC. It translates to CASKTSGSHNEQFF.

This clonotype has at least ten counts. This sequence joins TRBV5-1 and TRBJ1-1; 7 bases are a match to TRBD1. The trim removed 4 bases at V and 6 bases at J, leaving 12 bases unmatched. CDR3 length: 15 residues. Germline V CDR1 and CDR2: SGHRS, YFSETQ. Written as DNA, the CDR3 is TGCGCCAGCAGCGTCGTCCCGGAGGGGGCGGCTGAAGCTTTCTTT. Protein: CASSVVPEGAAEAFF.

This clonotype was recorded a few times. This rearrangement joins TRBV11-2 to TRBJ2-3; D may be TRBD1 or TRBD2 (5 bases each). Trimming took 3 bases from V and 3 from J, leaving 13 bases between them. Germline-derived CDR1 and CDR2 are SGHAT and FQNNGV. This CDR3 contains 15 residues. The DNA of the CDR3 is TGTGCCAGCAGCTTTTGGGGGTCTCGTACAGATACGCAGTATTTT. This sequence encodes CASSFWGSRTDTQYF.